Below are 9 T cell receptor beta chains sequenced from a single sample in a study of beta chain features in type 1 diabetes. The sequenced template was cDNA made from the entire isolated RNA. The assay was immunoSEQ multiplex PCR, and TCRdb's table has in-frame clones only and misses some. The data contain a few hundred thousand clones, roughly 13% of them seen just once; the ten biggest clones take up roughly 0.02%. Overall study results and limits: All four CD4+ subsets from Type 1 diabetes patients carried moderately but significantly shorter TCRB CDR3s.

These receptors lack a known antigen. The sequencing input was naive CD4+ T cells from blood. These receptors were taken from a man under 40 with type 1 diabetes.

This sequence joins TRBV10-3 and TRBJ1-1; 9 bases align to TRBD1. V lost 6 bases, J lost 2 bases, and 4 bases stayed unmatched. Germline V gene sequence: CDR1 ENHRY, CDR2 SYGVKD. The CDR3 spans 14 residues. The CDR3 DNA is TGTGCCATCAGACAGGGGGCAGGAAACACTGAAGCTTTCTTT. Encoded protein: CAIRQGAGNTEAFF.

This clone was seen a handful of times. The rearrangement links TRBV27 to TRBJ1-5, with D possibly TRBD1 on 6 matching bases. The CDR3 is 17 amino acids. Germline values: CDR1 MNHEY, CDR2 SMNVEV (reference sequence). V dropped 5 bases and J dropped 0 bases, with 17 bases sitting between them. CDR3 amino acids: CASSPRGRGDSNQPQHF. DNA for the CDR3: TGTGCCAGCAGTCCCAGGGGACGGGGAGATAGCAATCAGCCCCAGCATTTT.

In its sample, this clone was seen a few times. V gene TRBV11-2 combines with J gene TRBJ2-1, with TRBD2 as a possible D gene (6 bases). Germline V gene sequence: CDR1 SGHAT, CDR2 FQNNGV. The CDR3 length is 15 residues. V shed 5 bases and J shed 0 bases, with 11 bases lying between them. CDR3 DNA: TGTGCCAGCAGCCCGGGGGAGAGCTCCTACAATGAGCAGTTCTTC. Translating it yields CASSPGESSYNEQFF.

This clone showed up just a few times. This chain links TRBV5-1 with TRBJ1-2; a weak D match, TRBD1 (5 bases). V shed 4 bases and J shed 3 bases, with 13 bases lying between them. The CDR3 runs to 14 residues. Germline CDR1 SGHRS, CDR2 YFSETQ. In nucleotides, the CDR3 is TGCGCCAGCAGCATAACAGGTGCTGACTATGGCTACACCTTC. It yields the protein CASSITGADYGYTF.

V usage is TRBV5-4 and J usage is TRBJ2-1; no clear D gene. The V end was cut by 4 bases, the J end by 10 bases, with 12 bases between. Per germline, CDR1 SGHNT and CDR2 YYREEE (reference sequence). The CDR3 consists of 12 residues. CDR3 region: CASSLNWAEQFF. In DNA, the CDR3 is TGTGCCAGCAGCCTAAACTGGGCCGAGCAGTTCTTC.

The DNA for the CDR3 is TGTGCCAGCACCCTCTCTAGCGGGGGGCAAGAGACCCAGTACTTC. Amino acids: CASTLSSGGQETQYF. V gene TRBV9 combines with J gene TRBJ2-5, with TRBD2 matching over 11 bases. V lost 6 bases, J lost 2 bases, and 6 bases stayed unmatched. CDR1 SGDLS and CDR2 YYNGEE come from the germline V gene. The CDR3 totals 15 residues. The whole variable domain, filled in from reference TRBV9 and TRBJ2-5, reads DSGVTQTPKHLITATGQRVTLRCSPRSGDLSVYWYQQSLDQGLQFLIQYYNGEERAKGNILERFSAQQFPDLHSELNLSSLELGDSALYFCASTLSSGGQETQYFGPGTRLLVL.

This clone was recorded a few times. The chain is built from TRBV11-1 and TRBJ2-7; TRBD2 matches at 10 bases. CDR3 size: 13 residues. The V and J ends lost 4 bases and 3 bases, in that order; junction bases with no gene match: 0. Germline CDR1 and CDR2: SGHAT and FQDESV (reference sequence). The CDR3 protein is CASSWTSGYEQYF. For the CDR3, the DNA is TGTGCCAGCAGCTGGACTAGCGGCTACGAGCAGTACTTC.

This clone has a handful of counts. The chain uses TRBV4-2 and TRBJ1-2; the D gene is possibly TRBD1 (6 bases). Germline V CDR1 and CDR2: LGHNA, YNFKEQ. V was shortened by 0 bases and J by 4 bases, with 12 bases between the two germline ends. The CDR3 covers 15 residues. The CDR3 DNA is TGTGCCAGCAGCCAAGATCTGGGGGCTAGCTATGGCTACACCTTC. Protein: CASSQDLGASYGYTF.

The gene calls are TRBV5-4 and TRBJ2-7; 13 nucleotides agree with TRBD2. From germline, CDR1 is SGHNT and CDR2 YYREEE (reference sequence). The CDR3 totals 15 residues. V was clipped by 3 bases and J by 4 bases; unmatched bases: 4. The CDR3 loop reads CASSSWTSGGYEQYF. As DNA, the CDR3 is TGTGCCAGCAGCTCATGGACTAGCGGGGGTTACGAGCAGTACTTC.